This TCR beta chain stems from a study of identical twins. A universal primer site was added by template switching, and unique molecular identifiers were carried by the cDNA. MiXCR, run by TCRdb on the 5' RACE reads, gives a single entry per CDR3 protein. The data show 650,000 to 750,000 distinct CDR3 sequences, over 20% seen once. This CDR3 is built from 15 residues. V lost 0 bases and J 1 base, leaving 7 bases between the germline ends. This clonotype was counted at least ten times. Another study also made use of these data, one on T cells expressing NK-cell markers. That work states: The study found these clonotypes also leading the CD3+CD56-NKG2C+ fraction in a few donors.

Sequencing was performed on PBMCs. This receptor was obtained from a woman under 30 in good health. The V gene is TRBV12-3 or TRBV12-4, the J gene TRBJ2-4; D remains unclear. CDR3 nucleotide sequence: TGTGCCAGCAGTTTAGCACAGACGGCCAAAAACATTCAGTACTTC. It encodes CASSLAQTAKNIQYF.